The next 6 T cell receptor beta chains were all read from a single sample in a study of T cells in Graves' hyperthyroidism and ophthalmopathy. TCR beta CDR3 region amplification was performed from RNA transcripts. Primed by the HTBI set, a first-round RT-PCR was run on the TCR CDR3. From the multiplex PCR reads, TCRdb called clonotypes with MiXCR, one entry per CDR3 protein. The sample has hundreds of thousands of distinct CDR3 sequences; 16% are singletons. The sample was blood. The origin of the receptors is a woman aged 40 to 50 with Graves' ophthalmopathy.

At least ten counts were recorded for this clonotype. The chain combines TRBV29-1 with TRBJ1-1, with 8 bases matching TRBD1. Germline CDR1 is SQVTM and CDR2 is ANQGSEA. CDR3 size: 13 residues. V lost 7 bases to trimming and J lost 0 bases; unmatched junction nucleotides: 4. The chain's CDR3 is CSALTGVNTEAFF. The CDR3, as DNA: TGCAGCGCCTTGACAGGGGTGAACACTGAAGCTTTCTTT.

This clonotype has at least ten counts. The CDR3 DNA is TGCAGTGCTAGAGATACAGGGGGCTATGGCTACACCTTC. The encoded protein is CSARDTGGYGYTF. The rearrangement uses TRBV20-1 and TRBJ1-2, with 8 bases that match TRBD1. CDR3 length: 13 residues. After removal of 0 bases from V and 4 bases from J, the junction contained 1 base not matched to a gene. Germline CDR1 reads DFQATT; CDR2 reads SNEGSKA (reference sequence).

This clonotype has a handful of counts. The V and J genes are TRBV3-1 and TRBJ1-1; 8 bases match TRBD1. The CDR3 is made up of 15 amino acids. V was pared by 8 bases and J by 4 bases, with 12 bases of the junction left unmatched. Germline assignment: CDR1 LGHDT and CDR2 YNNKEL (reference sequence). In DNA form, the CDR3 reads TGTGCCAGCGAAACTTCCAGGGGGCTTGTCACTGAAGCTTTCTTT. Amino acid sequence: CASETSRGLVTEAFF.

The rearrangement joins TRBV28 to TRBJ2-7; 8 positions agree with TRBD1. V dropped 7 bases and J dropped 3; count of bases not matched to a gene: 11. The CDR3 sequence is 15 residues long. Germline CDR1 and CDR2: MDHEN and SYDVKM. The CDR3 DNA reads as TGTGCCAGCACTTCGTCTCCCGGGACAGGCTACGAGCAGTACTTC. It encodes CASTSSPGTGYEQYF.

This clonotype was seen ten or more times. The rearrangement joins TRBV7-8 to TRBJ2-1, with 8 bases lining up with TRBD2. Germline V lookup: CDR1 SGHVS, CDR2 FQNEAQ. The CDR3 runs to 16 residues. After removal of 1 base from V and 5 bases from J, the junction contained 7 bases not matched to a gene. The CDR3 nucleotides read TGTGCCAGCAGCTTAGTAGCGGGGTGGGCCGACAATGAGCAGTTCTTC. Amino acids: CASSLVAGWADNEQFF.

This clonotype was seen ten or more times. V is TRBV7-9 and J is TRBJ1-2; D is ambiguous. Germline values: CDR1 SEHNR, CDR2 FQNEAQ (reference sequence). This CDR3 has 13 residues. V lost 3 bases to trimming and J lost 1 base, with 6 bases between them. CDR3 protein: CASSFGVNYGYTF. In DNA form, the CDR3 reads TGTGCCAGCAGCTTCGGGGTTAACTATGGCTACACCTTC.